The 30 T cell receptor beta chains below all came from one sample that was sequenced in a study of OX40 agonist ivuxolimab in advanced cancers. Sequencing was performed with immunoSEQ multiplex PCR; in TCRdb, only in-frame clones are kept and a portion is missing. The sample lists about 80,000 clones; approximately 89% were seen once. The sample here was CD4+ or CD8+ T cells sorted from blood, taken in a trial of the OX40 agonist ivuxolimab. These receptors were collected from an adult with an advanced solid tumor such as melanoma, head and neck, liver or kidney cancer.

This chain connects TRBV28 to TRBJ2-1; TRBD1 agrees at 7 bases. V shed 6 bases, J shed 5 bases, and the junction held 7 bases outside the gene matches. This CDR3 is 14 amino acids long. The germline gives CDR1 MDHEN, CDR2 SYDVKM. This CDR3 reads CASRPGTADNEQFF. The CDR3 DNA reads as TGTGCCAGCAGACCCGGGACAGCTGACAATGAGCAGTTCTTC. The whole variable domain, remainder taken from reference TRBV28 and TRBJ2-1, is DVKVTQSSRYLVKRTGEKVFLECVQDMDHENMFWYRQDPGLGLRLIYFSYDVKMKEKGDIPEGYSVSREKKERFSLILESASTNQTSMYLCASRPGTADNEQFFGPGTRLTVL.

The chain is built from TRBV11-2 and TRBJ2-7; TRBD1 is a possible D gene (5 bases). V was clipped by 2 bases and J by 6 bases, with 11 bases between them. In germline, CDR1 is SGHAT, CDR2 FQNNGV. CDR3 length equals 13 residues. CDR3 nucleotide sequence: TGTGCCAGCAGCTTACAAGGGGCCGGCGAGCAGTACTTC. Amino acids: CASSLQGAGEQYF. Looking up the rest from reference TRBV11-2 and TRBJ2-7 gives the full variable domain: EAGVAQSPRYKIIEKRQSVAFWCNPISGHATLYWYQQILGQGPKLLIQFQNNGVVDDSQLPKDRFSAERLKGVDSTLKIQPAKLEDSAVYLCASSLQGAGEQYFGPGTRLTVT.

The chain employs TRBV6-5 and TRBJ2-2; no clear D gene. Germline V gene sequence: CDR1 MNHEY, CDR2 SVGAGI. This CDR3 has 13 amino acids. V gave up 6 bases and J gave up 6 bases, with 11 bases separating them. CDR3 sequence: CASSPRGAGELFF. CDR3 coding DNA: TGTGCCAGCAGCCCTCGTGGGGCCGGGGAGCTGTTTTTT.

The J gene is TRBJ2-2, the V gene TRBV7-9; D is unclear. Germline CDR1 is SEHNR and CDR2 is FQNEAQ (reference sequence). The CDR3 is made up of 11 amino acids. Trimming left V 5 bases short and J 5 bases short, with 3 bases between. The DNA for the CDR3 is TGTGCCAGCAGCGAAACCGGGGAGCTGTTTTTT. It translates to CASSETGELFF.

This clone was seen a handful of times. The V gene is TRBV4-2, the J gene TRBJ1-2; D gene ambiguous. Per the germline V gene, CDR1 is LGHNA and CDR2 is YNFKEQ. The CDR3 covers 14 residues. Trimming removed 0 bases from V and 8 bases from J, with 13 bases in between. Here the CDR3 reads CASSQDGVKEGYTF. The CDR3 DNA is TGTGCCAGCAGCCAAGATGGGGTGAAGGAGGGCTACACCTTC.

The J gene is TRBJ2-1, the V gene TRBV7-3; D is unresolved. CDR1 and CDR2 from the germline V gene are SGHTA and FQGTGA. The CDR3 consists of 15 residues. V was shortened by 5 bases and J by 6 bases, with 17 bases between the two germline ends. The CDR3 nucleotides are TGTGCCAGCAGCCTCTATACCGGGTCGCTCAATGAGCAGTTCTTC. Amino acid sequence: CASSLYTGSLNEQFF.

The rearrangement joins TRBV9 to TRBJ1-5; the D gene is possibly TRBD1 (5 bases). Germline assignment: CDR1 SGDLS and CDR2 YYNGEE. The CDR3 runs 15 residues. Between the trimmed V and J ends, which lost 0 bases and 2 bases, there was a span of 9 bases. CDR3 residues: CASSVGGLGNQPQHF. The CDR3 coding sequence is TGTGCCAGCAGCGTAGGGGGGTTAGGCAATCAGCCCCAGCATTTT.

The chain employs TRBV20-1 and TRBJ2-1; a possible D gene is TRBD2 (7 bases). The CDR3 totals 11 residues. V was trimmed by 6 bases and J by 14 bases, leaving 17 bases between them. The germline CDR1 and CDR2 sequences are DFQATT and SNEGSKA (reference sequence). CDR3 sequence reads: CSASGAGVKFF. The CDR3 nucleotides read TGCAGTGCGTCGGGGGCGGGAGTTAAGTTCTTC.

This rearrangement joins TRBV10-3 to TRBJ2-5; 8 positions agree with TRBD2. Germline V gene sequence: CDR1 ENHRY, CDR2 SYGVKD. The CDR3 is 13 residues long. Losses at the gene ends were 8 bases for V and 5 bases for J; bases not matched to a gene: 7. CDR3 region: CAIRSGGAETQYF. The DNA for the CDR3 is TGTGCCATCCGGAGCGGGGGTGCCGAGACCCAGTACTTC.

This clone was seen a handful of times. The J gene is TRBJ1-1, the V gene TRBV19; D gene unclear. Germline V gives CDR1 LNHDA, CDR2 SQIVND (reference sequence). The CDR3 sequence is 12 residues long. V was trimmed by 3 bases and J by 1 base, leaving 3 bases between them. The CDR3, as DNA: TGTGCCAGTAGTATCCAGAACACTGAAGCTTTCTTT. It codes for CASSIQNTEAFF.

The chain employs TRBV7-9 and TRBJ2-3, with unresolved D. This CDR3 is built from 13 residues. Germline CDR1 reads SEHNR; CDR2 reads FQNEAQ (reference sequence). The V and J ends lost 6 bases and 1 base respectively, with 8 bases between them. The CDR3, as DNA: TGTGCCAGCAGACCAGAGGGCACAGATACGCAGTATTTT. It codes for CASRPEGTDTQYF.

The V and J genes are TRBV7-2 and TRBJ1-2, with D perhaps matching TRBD1 (5 bases). The V gene lost 0 bases and the J gene lost 4 bases, with 9 bases spanning the gap. Germline V gene sequence: CDR1 SGHTA, CDR2 FQGNSA. The CDR3 totals 14 residues. The CDR3: CASSLAVQGYGYTF. CDR3 bases: TGTGCCAGCAGCTTAGCGGTTCAGGGCTATGGCTACACCTTC.

The chain carries TRBV9 and TRBJ2-2; 9 bases match TRBD1. The CDR3 loop spans 19 amino acids. The V gene's germline CDR1 is SGDLS and CDR2 YYNGEE. After removal of 2 bases from V and 7 bases from J, the junction contained 18 bases not matched to a gene. CDR3 nucleotide sequence: TGTGCCAGCAGCGTGGGGCCCAAAATGACAGGGGGAAATGGCGGGGAGCTGTTTTTT. Translation gives CASSVGPKMTGGNGGELFF.

The CDR3 DNA reads as TGTGCCAGCAGAGGATTCACAGGGGGTGCTAACTATGGCTACACCTTC. Protein sequence: CASRGFTGGANYGYTF. The chain combines TRBV28 with TRBJ1-2, with 8 bases that match TRBD1. J was trimmed by 0 bases and V by 6 bases; bases with no gene match: 9. CDR3 length: 16 residues. Germline CDR1 reads MDHEN; CDR2 reads SYDVKM.

The CDR3 here is CASSQEGFPTYRQFF. DNA for the CDR3: TGTGCCAGCAGCCAAGAGGGCTTTCCTACGTATAGGCAGTTCTTC. The chain couples TRBV4-2 to TRBJ2-1, with D unclear. CDR1 and CDR2 from the germline V gene are LGHNA and YNFKEQ. This CDR3 comprises 15 residues. Between the trimmed V and J ends, which lost 0 bases and 12 bases, there was a span of 18 bases.

The chain joins TRBV27 to TRBJ1-2; no clear D gene. The CDR3 runs 13 residues. Trimming removed 4 bases from V and 3 bases from J, with 9 bases in between. CDR1 and CDR2 (germline): MNHEY, SMNVEV (reference sequence). The CDR3: CASSSVKDYGYTF. The CDR3, as DNA: TGTGCCAGCAGTTCTGTCAAAGACTATGGCTACACCTTC.

The chain has TRBV7-2 and TRBJ2-7; D remains unclear. The germline V and J ends were trimmed by 4 bases and 2 bases, with 6 bases remaining between them. Per the germline V gene, CDR1 is SGHTA and CDR2 is FQGNSA. This CDR3 has 12 amino acids. The CDR3 spells CASSSTPYEQYF. Here the CDR3 DNA reads TGTGCCAGCAGCTCGACCCCCTACGAGCAGTACTTC.

As regards this clone: Its ends do not fully match the called genes, so a read error is possible. This sequence joins TRBV28 and TRBJ2-1; 8 bases agree with TRBD1. Germline V CDR1 and CDR2: MDHEN, SYDVKM. This CDR3 is 18 amino acids long. DNA for the CDR3: TGTGCCAGCAGTTTATCCCACCCGGGGACAGGTAGATACAGTGAGCAGTTCTTC. Its translation: CASSLSHPGTGRYSEQFF.

The chain joins TRBV18 to TRBJ1-6, with TRBD1 as a possible D gene (5 bases). Trimming took off 3 bases at V and 6 bases at J, with 12 bases between the two ends. The CDR3 has 15 amino acids. The germline CDR1 and CDR2 sequences are KGHSH and LQKENI. CDR3 protein: CASSPGGGGNSPLHF. CDR3 nucleotides: TGTGCCAGCTCACCCGGGGGGGGTGGTAATTCACCCCTCCACTTT. Combining the CDR3 with reference TRBV18 and TRBJ1-6 gives the whole variable domain NAGVMQNPRHLVRRRGQEARLRCSPMKGHSHVYWYRQLPEEGLKFMVYLQKENIIDESGMPKERFSAEFPKEGPSILRIQQVVRGDSAAYFCASSPGGGGNSPLHFGNGTRLTVT.

The chain recombines TRBV2 with TRBJ1-1, with D possibly TRBD1 on 6 matching bases. The CDR3 has 14 residues. Germline V gene lookup returns CDR1 SNHLY and CDR2 FYNNEI. V was cut by 2 bases and J by 1 base, with 8 bases left in between. The CDR3, as DNA: TGTGCCAGCAGTGAAAACAGGGCGAACACTGAAGCTTTCTTT. Translated: CASSENRANTEAFF.

This clone came up once. The chain is built from TRBV27 and TRBJ2-7, with D maybe TRBD2 (6 bases). CDR3 length: 12 residues. The ends were cut back, 3 bases at V and 6 bases at J, with 9 bases in the middle. Per germline, CDR1 MNHEY and CDR2 SMNVEV (reference sequence). In DNA form, the CDR3 reads TGTGCCAGCAGTTTCCCCGGGAGCGAGCAGTACTTC. As protein: CASSFPGSEQYF.

V usage is TRBV19 and J usage is TRBJ2-1; 8 nucleotides align to TRBD2. The germline V gene has CDR1 LNHDA and CDR2 SQIVND (reference sequence). The CDR3 covers 16 residues. Trimming took 5 bases from V and 2 from J; bases not matched to a gene: 8. The chain's CDR3 is CASSPKTSATYNEQFF. CDR3 in DNA: TGTGCCAGTAGTCCGAAGACTAGCGCAACCTACAATGAGCAGTTCTTC.

This chain connects TRBV7-9 to TRBJ1-1, with D unclear. There are 14 residues in the CDR3. V was trimmed by 3 bases and J by 1 base, leaving 9 bases between them. Looked up from germline, CDR1 is SEHNR and CDR2 is FQNEAQ (reference sequence). The chain's CDR3 is CASSFSNANTEAFF. The CDR3 region has the DNA TGTGCCAGCAGCTTCAGTAATGCGAACACTGAAGCTTTCTTT. Full variable domain (rest looked up from reference TRBV7-9 and TRBJ1-1): DTGVSQNPRHKITKRGQNVTFRCDPISEHNRLYWYRQTLGQGPEFLTYFQNEAQLEKSRLLSDRFSAERPKGSFSTLEIQRTEQGDSAMYLCASSFSNANTEAFFGQGTRLTVV.

V is TRBV6-1 and J is TRBJ2-1; the match to TRBD2 covers 12 bases. The V and J ends lost 6 bases and 12 bases, in that order; junction bases with no gene match: 12. This CDR3 is 15 amino acids long. Per germline, CDR1 MNHNS and CDR2 SASEGT. CDR3 coding DNA: TGTGCCAGCAGAAACCATCTAGCGGGAGGGCCCAGGCAGTTCTTC. It is translated as CASRNHLAGGPRQFF.

This clone is a singleton in its sample. This sequence joins TRBV2 and TRBJ1-5; no clear D. The CDR3 is 13 amino acids. V lost 4 bases and J 6 bases, leaving 10 bases between the germline ends. CDR1 and CDR2 from the germline V gene are SNHLY and FYNNEI. CDR3 sequence (DNA): TGTGCCAGCAGTGTTATGTCGGTTCAGCCCCAGCATTTT. Protein: CASSVMSVQPQHF.

The chain is built from TRBV5-1 and TRBJ1-4, with a tentative D call TRBD1 (5 bases). CDR3 length: 15 amino acids. Trimming cost V 0 bases and J 8 bases, with 14 bases left between them. Germline loops: CDR1 SGHRS, CDR2 YFSETQ. Here the CDR3 reads CASSLVAGAGEKLFF. CDR3 bases: TGCGCCAGCAGCTTGGTGGCCGGGGCTGGGGAAAAACTGTTTTTT.

This chain joins TRBV7-3 and TRBJ1-5; 10 bases agree with TRBD1. Trimming at V came to 6 bases and at J to 2 bases, leaving 4 bases not matched to a gene. The CDR3 length is 15 residues. CDR1 is SGHTA and CDR2 is FQGTGA in the germline V gene. The CDR3 sequence is CASSSTGGRNQPQHF. CDR3 in DNA: TGTGCCAGCAGTTCGACAGGGGGCCGCAATCAGCCCCAGCATTTT.

J is TRBJ2-3 and V is TRBV11-2; maybe TRBD2 (5 bases). Germline loops: CDR1 SGHAT, CDR2 FQNNGV. The CDR3 is made up of 15 amino acids. The V end was cut by 5 bases, the J end by 0 bases, with 12 bases between. CDR3 nucleotides: TGTGCCAGCAGCCGACCAACGGGAAGCACAGATACGCAGTATTTT. It yields the protein CASSRPTGSTDTQYF.

The chain combines TRBV7-9 with TRBJ1-2; D possibly corresponds to TRBD1 (5 bases). This CDR3 comprises 14 residues. Per germline, CDR1 SEHNR and CDR2 FQNEAQ (reference sequence). The V end lost 5 bases, the J end lost 5 bases, and 15 bases lay between the germline ends. This CDR3 is CASSPGTESYGYTF. The CDR3 coding sequence is TGTGCCAGCAGCCCCGGGACGGAGAGTTATGGCTACACCTTC. Complete variable domain (other parts from reference TRBV7-9 and TRBJ1-2): DTGVSQNPRHKITKRGQNVTFRCDPISEHNRLYWYRQTLGQGPEFLTYFQNEAQLEKSRLLSDRFSAERPKGSFSTLEIQRTEQGDSAMYLCASSPGTESYGYTFGSGTRLTVV.

DNA for the CDR3: TGTGCCAGCTCGCCTGCGACAGGTGGCACCGGGGAGCTGTTTTTT. Translated: CASSPATGGTGELFF. This chain uses TRBV18 with TRBJ2-2; D is possibly TRBD1 (6 bases). Trimming took 6 bases from V and 4 from J, leaving 15 bases between them. The CDR3 totals 15 residues. The V gene's germline CDR1 is KGHSH and CDR2 LQKENI.